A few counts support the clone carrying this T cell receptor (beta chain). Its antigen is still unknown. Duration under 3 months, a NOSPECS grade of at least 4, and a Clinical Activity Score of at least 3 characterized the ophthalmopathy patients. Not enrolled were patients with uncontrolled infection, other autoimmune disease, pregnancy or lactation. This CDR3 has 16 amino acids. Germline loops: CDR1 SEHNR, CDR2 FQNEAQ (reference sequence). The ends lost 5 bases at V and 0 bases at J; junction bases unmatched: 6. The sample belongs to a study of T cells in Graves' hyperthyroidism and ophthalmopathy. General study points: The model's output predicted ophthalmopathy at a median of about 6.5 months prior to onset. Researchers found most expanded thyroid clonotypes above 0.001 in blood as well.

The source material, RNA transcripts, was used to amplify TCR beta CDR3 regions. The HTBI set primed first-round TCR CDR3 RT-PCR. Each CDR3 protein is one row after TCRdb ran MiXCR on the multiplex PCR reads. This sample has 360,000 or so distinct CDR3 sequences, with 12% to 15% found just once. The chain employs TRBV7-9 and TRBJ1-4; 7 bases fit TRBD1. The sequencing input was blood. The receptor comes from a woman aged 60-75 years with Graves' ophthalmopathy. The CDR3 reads CASSPGTDTTNEKLFF. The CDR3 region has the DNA TGTGCCAGCAGCCCCGGGACAGACACAACTAATGAAAAACTGTTTTTT.